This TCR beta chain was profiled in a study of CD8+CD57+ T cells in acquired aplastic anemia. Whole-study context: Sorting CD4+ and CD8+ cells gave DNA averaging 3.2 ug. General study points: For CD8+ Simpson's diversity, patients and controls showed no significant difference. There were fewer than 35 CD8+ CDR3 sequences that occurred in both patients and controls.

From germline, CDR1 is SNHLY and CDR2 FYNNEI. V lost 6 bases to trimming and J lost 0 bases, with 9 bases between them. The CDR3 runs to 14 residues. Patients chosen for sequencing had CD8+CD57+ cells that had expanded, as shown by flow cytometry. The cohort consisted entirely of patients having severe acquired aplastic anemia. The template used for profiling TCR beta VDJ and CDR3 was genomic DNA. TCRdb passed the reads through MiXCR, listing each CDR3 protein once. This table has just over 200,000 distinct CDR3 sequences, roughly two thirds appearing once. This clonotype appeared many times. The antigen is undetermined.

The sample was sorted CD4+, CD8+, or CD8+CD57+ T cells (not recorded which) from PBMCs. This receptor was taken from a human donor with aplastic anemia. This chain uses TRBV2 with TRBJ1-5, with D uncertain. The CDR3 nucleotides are TGTGCCAGCAGCATATCTGTTAGCAATCAGCCCCAGCATTTT. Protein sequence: CASSISVSNQPQHF. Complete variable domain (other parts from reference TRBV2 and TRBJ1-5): EPEVTQTPSHQVTQMGQEVILRCVPISNHLYFYWYRQILGQKVEFLVSFYNNEISEKSEIFDDQFSVERPDGSNFTLKIRSTKLEDSAMYFCASSISVSNQPQHFGDGTRLSIL.